This passage covers 18 T cell receptor beta chains from one sample sequenced in a study of T-cell memory formation after mild COVID-19 (dated by TCRdb to the early 2020s). Libraries were prepared through 5' RACE. Instrument used: Illumina NovaSeq 6000. TCRdb reprocessed the public reads (quality trimming at Q25 with fastp, clone calling with MiXCR) and kept in-frame beta chains. CDR3 protein sequences are deduplicated, and each keeps its most common genes and DNA. Recorded for this sample are 300,000 or so distinct CDR3 sequences; 15% to 20% of them occurred a single time. Less than 30% of the sample rests with the top ten. Specimen: PBMCs or a T cell subset sorted from them (not recorded which). These receptors originate from a man aged 18 to 29 who had mild COVID-19 (a few samples of this study predate the infection). The sample titles of this study are shuffled in the database, so cell type and time point are left out; the donor was told from shared clones.

The J gene is TRBJ1-2, the V gene TRBV20-1; 8 nucleotides match TRBD1. CDR3 size: 11 residues. V gave up 6 bases and J gave up 3 bases; unmatched junction bases: 0. The germline V gene has CDR1 DFQATT and CDR2 SNEGSKA (reference sequence). As DNA, the CDR3 is TGCAGTGCGGACAGGGACTATGGCTACACCTTC. Its translation is CSADRDYGYTF.

The V gene is TRBV6-2 or TRBV6-3, the J gene TRBJ2-2; 9 nucleotides agree with TRBD2. CDR3 length equals 15 residues. Germline V gives CDR1 MNHEY, CDR2 SVGEGT. V shed 7 bases and J 4 bases; nucleotides not matched to a gene: 7. DNA for the CDR3: TGTGCCAGCAAACCCGGGACTAGCTTCACCGGGGAGCTGTTTTTT. Protein product: CASKPGTSFTGELFF.

This clonotype was recorded a few times. The gene calls are TRBV13 and TRBJ1-6, with D perhaps TRBD1 (6 bases). V was cut by 5 bases and J by 5 bases, with 10 bases left in between. The germline gives CDR1 PRHDT, CDR2 FYEKMQ (reference sequence). The length of the CDR3 is 14 residues. In nucleotides, the CDR3 is TGTGCCAGCAGCACTCAGGGGCATAATTCACCCCTCCACTTT. This translates into CASSTQGHNSPLHF.

The J gene is TRBJ2-7, the V gene TRBV7-6; no reliable D call. V lost 0 bases to trimming and J lost 3 bases, with 6 bases between them. Germline CDR1 SGHVS, CDR2 FNYEAQ. This CDR3 has 13 amino acids. The chain's CDR3 is CASSLADGYEQYF. The CDR3 coding sequence is TGTGCCAGCAGCTTAGCTGACGGCTACGAGCAGTACTTC. Filled out from reference TRBV7-6 and TRBJ2-7, the complete variable domain reads GAGVSQSPRYKVTKRGQDVALRCDPISGHVSLYWYRQALGQGPEFLTYFNYEAQQDKSGLPNDRFSAERPEGSISTLTIQRTEQRDSAMYRCASSLADGYEQYFGPGTRLTVT.

V and J are TRBV6-5 and TRBJ2-3, with D possibly being TRBD1 or TRBD2 (5 bases each). The CDR3 runs to 14 residues. CDR1 and CDR2 (germline): MNHEY, SVGAGI. V was shortened by 8 bases and J by 0 bases, with 12 bases between the two germline ends. The CDR3 DNA reads TGTGCCAGCCACGGGGCCACGAGCACAGATACGCAGTATTTT. Its translation: CASHGATSTDTQYF.

This clonotype was picked up many times. V and J are TRBV2 and TRBJ2-1; 9 nucleotides line up with TRBD2. The V gene's germline CDR1 is SNHLY and CDR2 FYNNEI. V lost 7 bases to trimming and J lost 6 bases; unmatched junction nucleotides: 7. The length of the CDR3 is 14 residues. The CDR3 is CASTGGGAGNEQFF. In DNA form, the CDR3 reads TGTGCCAGCACAGGCGGGGGGGCCGGCAATGAGCAGTTCTTC.

The chain employs TRBV11-2 and TRBJ2-7; 10 positions agree with TRBD1. The CDR3 spans 16 residues. The J segment lost 4 bases and the V segment lost 0 bases, leaving 6 bases of the junction unmatched. Germline V gene sequence: CDR1 SGHAT, CDR2 FQNNGV. CDR3 bases: TGTGCCAGCAGCTTAGAGTCGGGACAGGGGAGATACGAGCAGTACTTC. Its translation is CASSLESGQGRYEQYF.

This clonotype was recorded at least ten times. V usage is TRBV6-5 and J usage is TRBJ2-3; 8 bases agree with TRBD2. Germline CDR1 is MNHEY and CDR2 is SVGAGI. V shed 0 bases and J 1 base; nucleotides not matched to a gene: 0. The CDR3 extends over 15 amino acids. In DNA, the CDR3 is TGTGCCAGCAGTTACTCGCGGGGGGGCACAGATACGCAGTATTTT. Amino acids: CASSYSRGGTDTQYF.

Only a few counts were recorded for this clonotype. The chain uses TRBV6-6 and TRBJ1-4, with TRBD1 matching 11 bases. This CDR3 is 15 amino acids long. Germline CDR1 and CDR2: MNHNY and SVGAGI (reference sequence). Trimming at V came to 0 bases and at J to 7 bases, leaving 1 base not matched to a gene. As DNA, the CDR3 is TGTGCCAGCAGTTACTCGGGGACAGGGGGTGAAAAACTGTTTTTT. This translates into CASSYSGTGGEKLFF.

The chain recombines TRBV24-1 with TRBJ2-2; no definite D call. The V end was cut by 5 bases, the J end by 3 bases, with 15 bases between. Germline loops: CDR1 KGHDR, CDR2 SFDVKD. This CDR3 spans 16 amino acids. CDR3 nucleotides: TGTGCCACCAGTGGTGGGTTGGGATCGGACACCGGGGAGCTGTTTTTT. Encoded protein: CATSGGLGSDTGELFF.

This clonotype was detected only a few times. The gene calls are TRBV20-1 and TRBJ2-1, with D perhaps TRBD1 (6 bases). Deletions cut 8 bases from V and 4 bases from J, with 12 bases between. The CDR3 extends over 12 amino acids. The V gene's germline CDR1 is DFQATT and CDR2 SNEGSKA (reference sequence). The CDR3: CSIGQTYNEQFF. The CDR3 DNA follows: TGCAGTATAGGACAGACTTACAATGAGCAGTTCTTC.

The sample holds a few counts of this clonotype. V and J are TRBV7-2 and TRBJ2-3, with TRBD2 identical over 7 bases. Germline assignment: CDR1 SGHTA and CDR2 FQGNSA. V lost 8 bases and J lost 0; bases outside the gene matches: 5. The CDR3 is 14 amino acids. The CDR3 DNA sequence: TGTGCCAGCTCCTGGCGGGGGAGCACAGATACGCAGTATTTT. Its protein product is CASSWRGSTDTQYF.

In this sample, this clonotype turned up a few times. V usage is TRBV25-1 and J usage is TRBJ2-3; D might be TRBD1 (5 bases). Trimming removed 2 bases at V and 5 bases at J, with 20 bases between. The CDR3 has 17 residues. CDR1 and CDR2 (germline): MGHDK, SYGVNS. CDR3 in amino acids: CASSEQRGGDTGDTQYF. DNA for the CDR3: TGTGCCAGCAGTGAACAAAGGGGTGGGGATACGGGAGATACGCAGTATTTT.

This clonotype was counted a single time. This sequence joins TRBV7-6 and TRBJ2-3, with 8 bases that match TRBD2. V lost 2 bases to trimming and J lost 6 bases; unmatched junction nucleotides: 7. Germline lookup yields CDR1 SGHVS and CDR2 FNYEAQ. The CDR3 loop spans 15 amino acids. CDR3 region: CASSLLSGGWDTQYF. CDR3 DNA sequence: TGTGCCAGCAGCTTACTAAGCGGGGGATGGGATACGCAGTATTTT.

The chain carries TRBV7-8 and TRBJ1-4; D is possibly TRBD1 (5 bases). V was trimmed by 0 bases and J by 1 base, leaving 6 bases between them. Germline CDR1 reads SGHVS; CDR2 reads FQNEAQ. The CDR3 length is 15 residues. The CDR3 DNA is TGTGCCAGCAGCTTAGCGGGGGGAACTAATGAAAAACTGTTTTTT. Translated, it gives CASSLAGGTNEKLFF.

This chain links TRBV10-1 with TRBJ1-6; TRBD1 might be the D (5 bases). In germline, CDR1 is WNHNN, CDR2 SYGVQD (reference sequence). The CDR3 has 12 residues. With 10 bases removed from V and 4 bases from J, the gap between germline ends came to 8 bases. DNA for the CDR3: TGCGCCACGACAGAATATAATTCACCCCTCCACTTT. As protein: CATTEYNSPLHF.

This clonotype was found a few times. This CDR3 reads CASSFSGGLDTQYF. In DNA form, the CDR3 reads TGTGCCAGCAGCTTTAGCGGGGGTCTGGATACGCAGTATTTT. The chain has TRBV11-3 and TRBJ2-3, with 9 bases identical to TRBD2. CDR3 length: 14 residues. V shed 3 bases, J shed 6 bases, and the junction held 4 bases outside the gene matches. Germline V gene data show CDR1 as SGHNT and CDR2 as YENEEA. Full variable domain (outside the CDR3, taken from reference TRBV11-3 and TRBJ2-3): EAGVVQSPRYKIIEKKQPVAFWCNPISGHNTLYWYLQNLGQGPELLIRYENEEAVDDSQLPKDRFSAERLKGVDSTLKIQPAELGDSAVYLCASSFSGGLDTQYFGPGTRLTVL.

This rearrangement joins TRBV4-3 to TRBJ1-1; TRBD1 matches at 9 bases. This CDR3 has 14 residues. Germline loops: CDR1 LGHNA, CDR2 YSLEER. V gave up 0 bases and J gave up 5 bases; unmatched junction bases: 1. The CDR3 is CASSQEDRGTEAFF. The CDR3 DNA is TGCGCCAGCAGCCAAGAGGACAGGGGAACTGAAGCTTTCTTT.